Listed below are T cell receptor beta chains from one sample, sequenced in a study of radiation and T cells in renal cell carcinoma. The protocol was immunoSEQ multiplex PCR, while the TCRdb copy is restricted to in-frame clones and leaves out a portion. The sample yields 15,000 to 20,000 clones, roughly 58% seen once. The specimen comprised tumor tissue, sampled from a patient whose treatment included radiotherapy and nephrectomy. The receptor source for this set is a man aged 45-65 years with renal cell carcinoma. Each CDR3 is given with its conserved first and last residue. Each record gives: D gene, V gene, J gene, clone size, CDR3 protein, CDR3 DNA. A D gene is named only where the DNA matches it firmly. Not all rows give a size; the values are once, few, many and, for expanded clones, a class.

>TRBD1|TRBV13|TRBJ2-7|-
CASTSKQGNVYEQYF
TGTGCCAGCACCTCAAAACAGGGGAACGTCTACGAGCAGTACTTC
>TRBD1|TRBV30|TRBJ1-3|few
CAWKNRGGSGNTIYF
TGTGCCTGGAAGAACAGGGGCGGCTCTGGAAACACCATATATTTT
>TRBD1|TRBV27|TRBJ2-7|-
CASSARDRGEQYF
TGTGCCAGCAGCGCCCGGGACAGGGGCGAGCAGTACTTC
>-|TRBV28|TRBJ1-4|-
CASSPTTGPNEKLFF
TGTGCCAGCAGTCCCACGACCGGTCCGAATGAAAAACTGTTTTTT
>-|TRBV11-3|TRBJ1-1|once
CASSLFMNTEAFF
TGTGCCAGCAGTCTCTTCATGAACACTGAAGCTTTCTTT
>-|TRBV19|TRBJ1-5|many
CASSIWGPQPQHF
TGTGCCAGTAGTATTTGGGGGCCTCAGCCCCAGCATTTT
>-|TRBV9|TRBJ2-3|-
CASSPQAGTDTQYF
TGTGCCAGCAGCCCTCAAGCGGGCACAGATACGCAGTATTTT
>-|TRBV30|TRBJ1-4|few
CAWEGHGREKLFF
TGTGCCTGGGAAGGACACGGGAGGGAAAAACTGTTTTTT
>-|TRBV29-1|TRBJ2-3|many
CSVVPTDTQYF
TGCAGCGTTGTACCCACAGATACGCAGTATTTT
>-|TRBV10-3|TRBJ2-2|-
CAISDPARGGTGELFF
TGTGCCATCAGTGATCCCGCGCGGGGTGGCACCGGGGAGCTGTTTTTT
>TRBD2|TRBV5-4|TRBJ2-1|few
CASSLTSGGPYNEQFF
TGTGCCAGCAGCTTGACAAGCGGGGGGCCTTACAATGAGCAGTTCTTC
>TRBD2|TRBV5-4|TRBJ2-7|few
CASSPGGLATSYEQYF
TGTGCCAGCAGCCCCGGCGGACTAGCGACCTCCTACGAGCAGTACTTC
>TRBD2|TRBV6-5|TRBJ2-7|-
CASSPTSGGYEQYF
TGTGCCAGCAGTCCGACTAGCGGGGGTTACGAGCAGTACTTC
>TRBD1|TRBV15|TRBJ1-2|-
CATSRYRDRDGYTF
TGTGCCACCAGCAGGTACCGGGACAGGGATGGCTACACCTTC
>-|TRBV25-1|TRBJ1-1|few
CASSDGGVDTEAFF
TGTGCCAGCAGTGATGGGGGGGTGGACACTGAAGCTTTCTTT
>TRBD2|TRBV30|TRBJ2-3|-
CAWSTGGDDTQYF
TGTGCCTGGAGTACGGGGGGGGACGATACGCAGTATTTT
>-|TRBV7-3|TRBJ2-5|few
CASSSTGRLWETQYF
TGTGCCAGCAGCTCCACAGGGAGGCTCTGGGAGACCCAGTACTTC
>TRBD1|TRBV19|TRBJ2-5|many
CASSPRTGVYETQYF
TGTGCCAGTAGTCCGCGGACAGGGGTGTATGAGACCCAGTACTTC
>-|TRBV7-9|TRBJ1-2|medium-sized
CASSPRTRDGYTF
TGTGCCAGCAGCCCCCGGACTCGGGATGGCTACACCTTC
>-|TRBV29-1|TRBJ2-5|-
CSVEPDSKGTQYF
TGCAGCGTTGAACCTGACTCGAAGGGGACCCAGTACTTC
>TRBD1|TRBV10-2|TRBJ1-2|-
CATRDRGPDYGYTF
TGCGCCACCAGGGACAGGGGGCCGGACTATGGCTACACCTTC
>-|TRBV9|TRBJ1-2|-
CASTGDGHGYTF
TGTGCCAGCACGGGGGATGGACATGGCTACACCTTC
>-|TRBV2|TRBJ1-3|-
CASSLDRRSGNTIYF
TGTGCCAGCAGTCTTGACAGGAGATCTGGAAACACCATATATTTT
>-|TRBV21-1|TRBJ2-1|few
CASSKNFRVIGAGFEQFF
TGTGCCAGCAGCAAAAACTTCAGGGTTATAGGGGCCGGGTTTGAGCAGTTCTTC
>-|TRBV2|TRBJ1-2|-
CASSDPETDLTGRPNYGYTF
TGTGCCAGCAGTGACCCTGAAACCGATCTCACAGGGAGGCCTAACTATGGCTACACCTTC
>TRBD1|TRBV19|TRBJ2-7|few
CASSIRTGEYEQYF
TGTGCCAGTAGTATACGGACAGGGGAATACGAGCAGTACTTC
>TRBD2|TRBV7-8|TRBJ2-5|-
CASSLAGLAGAQETQYF
TGTGCCAGCAGCTTAGCGGGGCTAGCGGGGGCCCAAGAGACCCAGTACTTC
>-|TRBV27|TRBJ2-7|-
CASSLSRSGTTYEQYF
TGTGCCAGCAGTTTATCCCGCTCGGGGACCACCTACGAGCAGTACTTC
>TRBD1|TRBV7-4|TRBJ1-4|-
CASSWAGQGNEKLFF
TGTGCCAGCAGTTGGGCGGGACAGGGTAATGAAAAACTGTTTTTT
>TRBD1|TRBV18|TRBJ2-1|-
CASSPDRSSYNEQFF
TGTGCCAGCTCACCGGACAGGAGCTCCTACAATGAGCAGTTCTTC